This TCR beta chain was found in a study of blood T cell repertoires in COVID-19 (dated by TCRdb to about 2020). As for the study more broadly: Recovered participants in ImmuneRACE Cohort 3 were defined as having two consecutive negative NP/OP PCR tests, clearance from a healthcare professional, or resolution of symptoms. Samples from collaborators originated in the United States, Italy and Spain and spanned both the acute and convalescent phases of COVID-19. Samples came from the ongoing ImmuneRACE study (first 160 participants) plus 1,254 subjects from 6 global collaborators. The sample metadata nearly always contained a de-identified subject ID, COVID-19 status, age in years and sex. Where available, HLA class I and class II types were obtained from metadata supplied by the sample provider rather than from assay-based typing. The material from the prospective study consisted of cDNA or gDNA derived from T cells, B-cell-depleted T cells, or PBMCs. Subjects who had been exposed to COVID-19, were actively infected with it, or had recovered from it provided the deeply sampled blood TCRbeta repertoires that made up the dataset. The repertoires were released in a freely available public database intended as a resource for research on the immune response to SARS-CoV-2.

Comments on this clone: The antigen this receptor binds is unknown. The input lacks base qualities; no much larger clone sits a single base away.

Beyond this particular receptor, the publication reports: The amount of clinical and demographic metadata varied by source and participant and was provided uncurated.

The CDR3, from cysteine to phenylalanine, totals 15 residues. Only the CDR3 region is kept as DNA, spanning 45 bases read in frame from base 1. The trim is 3 bases for V and 2 bases for J, with a gap of 12 bases between the germline ends. Participants in the prospective study were aged about 18 to 100 years, lived in approximately 26 United States geographic areas, and enrolled through a virtual design. Cohort assignment in the prospective study relied on participant-reported clinical history from a screening survey and a study questionnaire. Each participant in the prospective study had whole blood, serum and a nasopharyngeal or oropharyngeal swab collected by mobile phlebotomists. Additional blood draws and questionnaires over an approximately 2-month period could optionally be provided by prospective study participants. Before DNA extraction, blood samples from the prospective study were shipped at room temperature or frozen.

TCRbeta CDR3 regions were amplified from genomic DNA using the immunoSEQ Assay, a bias-controlled multiplex PCR. The study's processing was this. The number of nucleated cells in each sample was estimated by amplification of reference gene primers within the assay. Sequence reads were collapsed and filtered to measure the absolute abundance of every unique TCRbeta CDR3 rearrangement. Productive Simpson clonality was computed per sample as the square root of Simpson's diversity index over productive rearrangements. TCRdb re-hosts the immuneACCESS table, in-frame sequences only. Its copies lack some clones; in the studies checked, an unresolved V gene accounts for under half of them, and the cause for the rest is not known. V, J and clone size are taken as reported in that table, and D and trimming were inferred from the DNA itself. This sample lists under 150,000 clones; approximately 87% were detected once. The ten most abundant clones make up roughly 4% of the sample.

The V and J genes are TRBV5-3 and TRBJ2-4; matching of 5 bases hints at TRBD1 as the D gene. TRBV5-3 is sorted into the ORF group, with uncertain function. The TCR sequence derives from a man aged 50 or older in a cohort exposed to, infected with or recovered from COVID-19 (not recorded which). The source material was PBMCs or T cells enriched from blood (not recorded which). The CDR3 region reads CARSCTRASKNIQYF. The bases are TGTGCCAGAAGCTGCACCAGGGCTTCCAAAAACATTCAGTACTTC.